These 14 T cell receptor beta chains came from one sample sequenced in a study of blood T cell repertoires in COVID-19. The assay was immunoSEQ multiplex PCR, and TCRdb's table has in-frame clones only and misses some. The sample includes approximately 200,000 clones, around four fifths seen only once; the top ten take approximately 10%. The sequencing input was peripheral blood. The source is a woman older than 75 with COVID-19, enrolled during active disease.

J is TRBJ2-6 and V is TRBV5-4; unclear D gene. The CDR3 length is 14 residues. Trimming pared 7 bases from V and 0 bases from J, leaving 8 bases between. Germline CDR1 SGHNT, CDR2 YYREEE (reference sequence). The CDR3 bases are TGTGCCAGCTCGGGTGACTCTGGGGCCAACGTCCTGACTTTC. Its protein product is CASSGDSGANVLTF.

The chain is built from TRBV6-4 and TRBJ1-1; D is undetermined. The CDR3 runs 15 residues. The germline V gene has CDR1 MRHNA and CDR2 SNTAGT. The V end was cut by 0 bases, the J end by 5 bases, with 13 bases between. This CDR3 reads CASSDSALRKTEAFF. As DNA, the CDR3 is TGTGCCAGCAGTGACTCGGCACTGCGGAAGACTGAAGCTTTCTTT.

The V and J genes are TRBV29-1 and TRBJ1-1, with 7 nucleotides matching TRBD1. Germline V gene data show CDR1 as SQVTM and CDR2 as ANQGSEA. This CDR3 spans 12 amino acids. J lost 5 bases, V lost 7 bases, and 7 bases had no gene match. CDR3 coding DNA: TGCAGCGGCGATCTGACAGGGACTGAAGCTTTCTTT. This codes for CSGDLTGTEAFF.

V usage is TRBV7-6 and J usage is TRBJ1-3; 12 positions agree with TRBD1. After removal of 5 bases from V and 4 bases from J, the junction contained 9 bases not matched to a gene. Germline assignment: CDR1 SGHVS and CDR2 FNYEAQ. The CDR3 totals 17 residues. CDR3 region: CASSPRGQGAAGNTIYF. For the CDR3, the DNA is TGTGCCAGCAGCCCCCGGGGACAGGGGGCGGCGGGAAACACCATATATTTT.

V and J are TRBV27 and TRBJ1-1; D possibly corresponds to TRBD1 (6 bases). V lost 0 bases and J 0 bases, leaving 11 bases between the germline ends. Germline V gene lookup returns CDR1 MNHEY and CDR2 SMNVEV (reference sequence). The CDR3 is 16 amino acids. CDR3: CASSLSPTGLNTEAFF. The CDR3, as DNA: TGTGCCAGCAGTTTATCCCCTACAGGGCTGAACACTGAAGCTTTCTTT.

The chain joins TRBV4-2 to TRBJ1-3; a possible D gene is TRBD1 (5 bases). From germline, CDR1 is LGHNA and CDR2 YNFKEQ. The CDR3 runs to 16 residues. With 0 bases removed from V and 7 bases from J, the gap between germline ends came to 16 bases. The CDR3 reads CASSQEVGRVVNTIYF. The DNA for the CDR3 is TGTGCCAGCAGCCAAGAAGTCGGCAGGGTGGTGAACACCATATATTTT.

The rearrangement joins TRBV12-3 or TRBV12-4 to TRBJ2-7; TRBD1 matches 10 bases. Trimming took 8 bases from V and 3 from J; bases not matched to a gene: 4. The CDR3 has 13 residues. The CDR3 DNA follows: TGTGCCAGCGGCCGGACAGGGGGCTACGAGCAGTACTTC. This sequence encodes CASGRTGGYEQYF.

The V call is TRBV19, the J call TRBJ1-2; D perhaps matches TRBD1 (5 bases). With 0 bases removed from V and 8 bases from J, the gap between germline ends came to 19 bases. CDR3 length: 16 amino acids. The germline V gene has CDR1 LNHDA and CDR2 SQIVND (reference sequence). CDR3 nucleotide sequence: TGTGCCAGTAGTATAGATCGGTTCGGGCAGGGTGAAGGCTACACCTTC. Protein: CASSIDRFGQGEGYTF. The full variable domain, its missing parts supplied by reference TRBV19 and TRBJ1-2, is DGGITQSPKYLFRKEGQNVTLSCEQNLNHDAMYWYRQDPGQGLRLIYYSQIVNDFQKGDIAEGYSVSREKKESFPLTVTSAQKNPTAFYLCASSIDRFGQGEGYTFGSGTRLTVV.

The J gene is TRBJ2-5, the V gene TRBV9; D may be TRBD1 (6 bases). The V gene lost 2 bases and the J gene lost 1 base, with 12 bases spanning the gap. This CDR3 region has 15 residues. Germline lookup yields CDR1 SGDLS and CDR2 YYNGEE. DNA for the CDR3: TGTGCCAGCAGCGTTACAGGGACCCTCCAAGAGACCCAGTACTTC. This translates into CASSVTGTLQETQYF.

The V call is TRBV29-1, the J call TRBJ1-2, with 8 bases aligning to TRBD1. The junction had 6 bases not matched to a gene; V was cut back by 8 bases and J by 7 bases. Germline CDR1 reads SQVTM; CDR2 reads ANQGSEA. CDR3 length: 11 amino acids. CDR3 in amino acids: CSLGQVGGYTF. Written as DNA, the CDR3 is TGCAGCCTGGGACAGGTTGGTGGCTACACCTTC.

V usage is TRBV19 and J usage is TRBJ2-5; 12 bases are shared with TRBD2. Germline values: CDR1 LNHDA, CDR2 SQIVND (reference sequence). Trimming at V came to 1 base and at J to 2 bases, leaving 8 bases not matched to a gene. The CDR3 is made up of 18 amino acids. Here the CDR3 DNA reads TGTGCCAGTAGTATAGTTTTGGCTAGCGGGGGGGGACAAGAGACCCAGTACTTC. Protein sequence: CASSIVLASGGGQETQYF.

The chain links TRBV7-2 to TRBJ1-2; D is perhaps TRBD1 (6 bases). The CDR3 is 16 residues long. V dropped 1 base and J dropped 6 bases, with 18 bases sitting between them. Germline CDR1 and CDR2: SGHTA and FQGNSA. The CDR3, as DNA: TGTGCCAGCAGCTTAGAGGTGTGGGGGCGCGGTAATGGCTACACCTTC. It encodes CASSLEVWGRGNGYTF.

The V and J genes are TRBV24-1 and TRBJ2-1; tentative D call: TRBD2 (7 bases). Germline CDR1 reads KGHDR; CDR2 reads SFDVKD. V was cut by 3 bases and J by 10 bases, with 27 bases left in between. The CDR3 spans 18 residues. The CDR3 nucleotides read TGTGCCACCAGTGATCCCCCACGGGGCGGGGGCCATGGCGGGGAGCAGTTCTTC. Translation gives CATSDPPRGGGHGGEQFF.

The count of this clone is one. This CDR3 reads CASSQELGANQYF. CDR3 bases: TGTGCCAGCAGCCAAGAGCTAGGGGCTAATCAGTACTTC. The gene calls are TRBV14 and TRBJ2-4; weak D call: TRBD1 (5 bases). V was pared by 0 bases and J by 12 bases, with 12 bases between. Germline V gene data show CDR1 as SGHDN and CDR2 as FVKESK. The CDR3 is 13 amino acids.